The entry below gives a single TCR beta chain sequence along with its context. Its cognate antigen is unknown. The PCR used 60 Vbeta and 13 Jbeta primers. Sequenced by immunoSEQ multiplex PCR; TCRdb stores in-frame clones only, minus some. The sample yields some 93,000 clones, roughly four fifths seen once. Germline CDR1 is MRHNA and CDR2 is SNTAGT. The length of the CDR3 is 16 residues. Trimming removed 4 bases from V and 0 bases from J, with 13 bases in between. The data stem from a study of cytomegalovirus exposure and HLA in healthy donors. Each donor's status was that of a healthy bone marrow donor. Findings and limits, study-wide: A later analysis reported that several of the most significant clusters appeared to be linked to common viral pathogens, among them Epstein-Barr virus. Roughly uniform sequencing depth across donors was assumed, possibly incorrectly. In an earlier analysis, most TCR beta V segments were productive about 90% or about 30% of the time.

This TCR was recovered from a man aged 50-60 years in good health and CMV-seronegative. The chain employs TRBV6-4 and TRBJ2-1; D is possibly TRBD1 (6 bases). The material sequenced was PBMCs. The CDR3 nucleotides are TGTGCCAGCAGTGCCGGACAGTCTTTCTCCTACAATGAGCAGTTCTTC. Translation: CASSAGQSFSYNEQFF.